Sequencing of this T cell receptor (beta chain) was carried out in a study of blood T cell repertoires in COVID-19. Overall study: COVID-19 samples from acute and convalescent phases originated in the United States, Italy and Spain. The cDNA or gDNA used as material had been derived from T cells, B-cell-depleted T cells, or PBMCs.

Trimming at V came to 2 bases and at J to 5 bases, leaving 5 bases not matched to a gene. Germline CDR1 reads KGHSH; CDR2 reads LQKENI. The CDR3 contains 14 residues. In the authors' methods: The assay estimated nucleated cells by amplifying reference gene primers. This table comes from immunoSEQ multiplex PCR, and its TCRdb copy is limited to in-frame clones, with some not included. V and J calls and clone size are given by that table; D and trimming were obtained from the DNA. This table holds 85,000 to 90,000 clones, 80% to 90% found once. Sequences were obtained from peripheral blood. V gene TRBV18 combines with J gene TRBJ2-7; 8 bases fit TRBD1. This receptor was taken from a human donor in a cohort sampled during active COVID-19. The CDR3 spells CASSPGTGRNEQYF. CDR3 DNA: TGTGCCAGCTCACCAGGGACAGGTAGAAACGAGCAGTACTTC.